This section outlines one T cell receptor (beta chain) sequence together with its context. The CDR3 has 15 residues. Germline V lookup: CDR1 SNHLY, CDR2 FYNNEI. Trimming pared 2 bases from V and 0 bases from J, leaving 7 bases between. Each sample came from a Caucasian adult donor living in Nashville, Tennessee. Investigators divided CD4+ cells into CD45RA+ naive and CD45RA-negative memory subsets. How the authors handled the data: ImmunoSEQ output held junction-only sequences without quality scores, so filtering differed. Data came from immunoSEQ multiplex PCR; TCRdb stores just in-frame clones and leaves some out. V, J and clone size were drawn from that table, and D and trimming were deduced from the DNA. This table holds fewer than 200,000 clones, approximately 95% found once. This entry is derived from a study of shared clonotypes between healthy human individuals. Across the study: CD8 memory received one plate per donor, CD8 naive two, CD4 memory three and CD4 naive three.

This clonotype was obtained from a woman younger than 45 in good health. Sequencing was done on a sample of naive CD4+ T cells sorted from blood. Noted subset: CD45RA+ positively selected. This chain joins TRBV2 and TRBJ1-4, with unresolved D. DNA of the CDR3: TGTGCCAGCAGTGAACTCGTAGCAACTAATGAAAAACTGTTTTTT. Translation gives CASSELVATNEKLFF.